The 6 T cell receptor beta chains given below trace back to one sample, sequenced in a study of patients and donors after allogeneic stem cell transplantation. MiXCR was run by TCRdb on the RT-PCR reads, yielding one entry per CDR3 protein. The table lists 70,000 to 95,000 distinct CDR3 sequences, around 5% of them singletons. The sequenced sample was blood, either unsorted or a sorted T cell fraction (not recorded which). The receptors here all came from a human donor who was either an allogeneic HSCT recipient or a stem cell or donor lymphocyte infusion donor (not recorded which). It is not recorded whose cells these are; they may come from a transplant donor.

DNA for the CDR3: TGCGCCAGCAGGAATATTGAGAATTCACCCCTCCACTTT. Translating gives CASRNIENSPLHF. The rearrangement uses TRBV10-2 and TRBJ1-6; D call uncertain. Trimming stripped 6 bases from V and 7 bases from J, with 10 bases between. The CDR3 runs 13 residues. Germline-derived CDR1 and CDR2 are WSHSY and SAAADI.

This clonotype has just a few counts. V and J are TRBV11-1 and TRBJ2-1, with D uncertain. Germline V lookup: CDR1 SGHAT, CDR2 FQDESV (reference sequence). Trimming removed 5 bases at V and 4 bases at J, with 15 bases between. The CDR3 loop spans 15 amino acids. The CDR3, as DNA: TGTGCCAGCAGCAAGTACCGAGCGCCGTACAATGAGCAGTTCTTC. It encodes CASSKYRAPYNEQFF.

The CDR3 nucleotides are TGTGCCAGCGCCTTAGGGGGTCCTTCACCCCTCCACTTT. It encodes CASALGGPSPLHF. The gene calls are TRBV3-1 and TRBJ1-6; D might be TRBD1 (6 bases). This CDR3 comprises 13 residues. The germline V gene has CDR1 LGHDT and CDR2 YNNKEL (reference sequence). The germline V and J ends were trimmed by 8 bases and 9 bases, with 14 bases remaining between them.

This clonotype has ten or more counts. The rearrangement joins TRBV2 to TRBJ1-1; TRBD1 might be the D (5 bases). V was pared by 7 bases and J by 7 bases, with 10 bases between. CDR1 and CDR2 from the germline V gene are SNHLY and FYNNEI. CDR3 size: 11 residues. The CDR3 loop reads CASTLRGEAFF. The CDR3 region has the DNA TGTGCCAGCACGTTAAGGGGTGAAGCTTTCTTT.

This clonotype was picked up many times. The rearrangement links TRBV11-2 to TRBJ2-7, with 7 bases lining up with TRBD2. J lost 2 bases, V lost 2 bases, and 3 bases had no gene match. The CDR3 is 14 amino acids. The V gene's germline CDR1 is SGHAT and CDR2 FQNNGV. The CDR3 is CASSLIRGAYEQYF. For the CDR3, the DNA is TGTGCCAGCAGCTTAATTCGGGGGGCCTACGAGCAGTACTTC.

There are many counts of this clonotype. The V call is TRBV19, the J call TRBJ2-2; D is unresolved. The CDR3 is 14 residues long. Trimming stripped 11 bases from V and 0 bases from J, with 13 bases between. Germline lookup yields CDR1 LNHDA and CDR2 SQIVND (reference sequence). CDR3 amino acids: CASDGSPNTGELFF. The CDR3 nucleotides are TGTGCCTCAGATGGTAGTCCGAACACCGGGGAGCTGTTTTTT.